This T cell receptor beta chain was retrieved from a study of cytomegalovirus exposure and HLA in healthy donors. Germline CDR1 is MDHEN and CDR2 is SYDVKM. The CDR3 contains 17 residues. V lost 6 bases and J lost 3, with 18 bases in between. The PCR had 60 Vbeta and 13 Jbeta primers. Assay used: immunoSEQ multiplex PCR; TCRdb lists only in-frame clones, some missing. This table holds about 160,000 clones, more than 65% found once. Healthy bone marrow donors made up the donor group. This clone came up a few times. Sequences were obtained from PBMCs. The receptor comes from a man between 45 and 60 years old in good health and CMV-seropositive. This chain uses TRBV28 with TRBJ1-6, with a tentative D call TRBD1 (5 bases). The CDR3 is CASSPILQTVYNSPLHF. In DNA form, the CDR3 reads TGTGCCAGCAGCCCCATTTTACAGACAGTCTATAATTCACCCCTCCACTTT.